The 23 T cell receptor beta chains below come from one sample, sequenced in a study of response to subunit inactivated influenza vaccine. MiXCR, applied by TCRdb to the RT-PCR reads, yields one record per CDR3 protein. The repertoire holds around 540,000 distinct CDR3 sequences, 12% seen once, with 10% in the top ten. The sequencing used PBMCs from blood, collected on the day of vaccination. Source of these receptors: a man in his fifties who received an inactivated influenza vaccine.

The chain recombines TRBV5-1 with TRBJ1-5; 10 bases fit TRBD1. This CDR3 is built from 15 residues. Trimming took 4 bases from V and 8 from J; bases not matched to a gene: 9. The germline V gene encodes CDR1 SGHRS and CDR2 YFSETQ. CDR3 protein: CASSAGTGVEKPQHF. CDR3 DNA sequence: TGCGCCAGCAGCGCTGGGACAGGGGTCGAAAAGCCCCAGCATTTT.

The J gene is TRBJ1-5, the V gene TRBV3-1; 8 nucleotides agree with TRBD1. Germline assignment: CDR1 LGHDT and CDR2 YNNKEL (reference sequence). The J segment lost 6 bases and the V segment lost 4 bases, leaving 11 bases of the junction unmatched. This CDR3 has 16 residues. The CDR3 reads CASSPALGQGGQPQHF. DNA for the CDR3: TGTGCCAGCAGCCCCGCCCTAGGACAGGGTGGTCAGCCCCAGCATTTT.

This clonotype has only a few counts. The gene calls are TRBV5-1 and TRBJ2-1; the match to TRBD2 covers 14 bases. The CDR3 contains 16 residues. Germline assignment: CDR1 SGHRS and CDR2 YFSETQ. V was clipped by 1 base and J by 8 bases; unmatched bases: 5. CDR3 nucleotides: TGCGCCAGCAGCTTGCCGGGACTAGCGGGAGTAGATGAGCAGTTCTTC. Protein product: CASSLPGLAGVDEQFF. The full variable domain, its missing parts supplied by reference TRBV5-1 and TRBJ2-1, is KAGVTQTPRYLIKTRGQQVTLSCSPISGHRSVSWYQQTPGQGLQFLFEYFSETQRNKGNFPGRFSGRQFSNSRSEMNVSTLELGDSALYLCASSLPGLAGVDEQFFGPGTRLTVL.

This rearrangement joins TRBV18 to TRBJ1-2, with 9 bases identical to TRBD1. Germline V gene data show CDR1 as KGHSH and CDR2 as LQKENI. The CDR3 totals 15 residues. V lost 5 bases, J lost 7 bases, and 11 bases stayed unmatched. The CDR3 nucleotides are TGTGCCAGCTCAGGGCGGGACAGGGCCGGGACTGGCTACACCTTC. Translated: CASSGRDRAGTGYTF. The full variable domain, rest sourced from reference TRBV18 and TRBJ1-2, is NAGVMQNPRHLVRRRGQEARLRCSPMKGHSHVYWYRQLPEEGLKFMVYLQKENIIDESGMPKERFSAEFPKEGPSILRIQQVVRGDSAAYFCASSGRDRAGTGYTFGSGTRLTVV.

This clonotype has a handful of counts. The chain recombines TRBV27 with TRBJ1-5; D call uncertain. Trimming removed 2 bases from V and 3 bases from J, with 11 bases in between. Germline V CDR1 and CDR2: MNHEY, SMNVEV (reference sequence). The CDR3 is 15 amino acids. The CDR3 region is CASSLGGLTNQPQHF. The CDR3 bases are TGTGCCAGCAGTTTAGGAGGACTCACCAATCAGCCCCAGCATTTT.

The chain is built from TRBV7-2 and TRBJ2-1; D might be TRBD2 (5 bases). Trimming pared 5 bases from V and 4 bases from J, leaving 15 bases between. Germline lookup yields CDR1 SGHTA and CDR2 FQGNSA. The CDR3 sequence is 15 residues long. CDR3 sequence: CASSPLATGYNEQFF. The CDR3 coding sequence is TGTGCCAGCAGCCCCCTAGCAACTGGGTACAATGAGCAGTTCTTC.

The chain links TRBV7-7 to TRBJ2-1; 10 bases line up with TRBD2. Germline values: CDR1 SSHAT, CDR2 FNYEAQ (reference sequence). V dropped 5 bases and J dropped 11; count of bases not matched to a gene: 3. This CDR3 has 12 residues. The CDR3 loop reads CASSPSGSKQFF. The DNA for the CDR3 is TGTGCCAGCAGCCCTAGCGGGAGCAAGCAGTTCTTC. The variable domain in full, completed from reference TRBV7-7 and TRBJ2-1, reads GAGVSQSPRYKVTKRGQDVTLRCDPISSHATLYWYQQALGQGPEFLTYFNYEAQPDKSGLPSDRFSAERPEGSISTLTIQRTEQRDSAMYRCASSPSGSKQFFGPGTRLTVL.

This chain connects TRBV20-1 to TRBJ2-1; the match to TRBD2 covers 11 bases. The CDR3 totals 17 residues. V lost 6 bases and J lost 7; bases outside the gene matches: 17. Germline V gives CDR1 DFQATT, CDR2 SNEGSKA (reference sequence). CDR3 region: CSAEIPKLVAGGNEQFF. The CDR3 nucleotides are TGCAGTGCAGAGATCCCTAAGCTAGTAGCGGGGGGGAATGAGCAGTTCTTC.

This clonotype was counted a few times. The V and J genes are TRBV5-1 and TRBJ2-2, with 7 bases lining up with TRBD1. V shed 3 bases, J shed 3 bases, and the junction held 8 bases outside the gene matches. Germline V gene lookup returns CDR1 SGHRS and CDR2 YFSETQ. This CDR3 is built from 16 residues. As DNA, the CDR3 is TGCGCCAGCAGCTGGAAACCGGGACAGTACACCGGGGAGCTGTTTTTT. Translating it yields CASSWKPGQYTGELFF. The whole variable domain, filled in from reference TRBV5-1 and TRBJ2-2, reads KAGVTQTPRYLIKTRGQQVTLSCSPISGHRSVSWYQQTPGQGLQFLFEYFSETQRNKGNFPGRFSGRQFSNSRSEMNVSTLELGDSALYLCASSWKPGQYTGELFFGEGSRLTVL.

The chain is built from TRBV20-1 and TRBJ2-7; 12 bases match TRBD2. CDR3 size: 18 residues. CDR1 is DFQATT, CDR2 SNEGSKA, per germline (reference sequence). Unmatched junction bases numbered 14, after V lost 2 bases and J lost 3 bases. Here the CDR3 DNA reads TGCAGTGCTAGACCAGGACGCCTAGCGGGGGGGTTGAGCTACGAGCAGTACTTC. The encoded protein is CSARPGRLAGGLSYEQYF.

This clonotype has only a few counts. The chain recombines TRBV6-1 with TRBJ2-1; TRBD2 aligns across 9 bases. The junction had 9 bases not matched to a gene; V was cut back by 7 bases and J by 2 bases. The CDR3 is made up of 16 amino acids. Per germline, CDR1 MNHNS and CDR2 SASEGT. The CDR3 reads CASKVAGAFPYNEQFF. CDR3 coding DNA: TGTGCCAGCAAAGTAGCGGGAGCCTTTCCCTACAATGAGCAGTTCTTC.

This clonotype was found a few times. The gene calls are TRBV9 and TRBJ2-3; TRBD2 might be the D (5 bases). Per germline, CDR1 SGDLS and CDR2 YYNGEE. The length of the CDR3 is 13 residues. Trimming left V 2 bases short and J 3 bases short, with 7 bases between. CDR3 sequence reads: CASSVRGTDTQYF. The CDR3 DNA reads TGTGCCAGCAGCGTTCGGGGAACAGATACGCAGTATTTT.

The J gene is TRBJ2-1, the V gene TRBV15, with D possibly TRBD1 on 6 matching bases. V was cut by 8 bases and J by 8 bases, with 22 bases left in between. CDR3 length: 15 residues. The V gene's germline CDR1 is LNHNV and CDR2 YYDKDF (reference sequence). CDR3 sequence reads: CATAIDRQPGYEQFF. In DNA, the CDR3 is TGTGCCACCGCCATCGACAGGCAGCCCGGCTATGAGCAGTTCTTC.

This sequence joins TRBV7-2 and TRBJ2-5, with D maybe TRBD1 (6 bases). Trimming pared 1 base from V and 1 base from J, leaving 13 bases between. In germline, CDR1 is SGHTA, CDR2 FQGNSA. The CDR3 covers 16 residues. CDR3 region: CASSLVYRVAQETQYF. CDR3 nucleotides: TGTGCCAGCAGCTTAGTTTACAGGGTAGCCCAAGAGACCCAGTACTTC.

The CDR3 loop is CSASGGDGNTIYF. The DNA of the CDR3 is TGCAGTGCTAGCGGAGGGGACGGAAACACCATATATTTT. V usage is TRBV20-1 and J usage is TRBJ1-3, with a weak D call TRBD1 (5 bases). Trimming stripped 3 bases from V and 4 bases from J, with 10 bases between. The V gene's germline CDR1 is DFQATT and CDR2 SNEGSKA (reference sequence). The CDR3 has 13 amino acids.

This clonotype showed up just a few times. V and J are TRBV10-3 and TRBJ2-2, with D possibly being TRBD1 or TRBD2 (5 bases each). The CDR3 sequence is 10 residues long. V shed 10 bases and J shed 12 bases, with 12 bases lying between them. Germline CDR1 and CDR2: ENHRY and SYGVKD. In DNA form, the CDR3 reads TGTGCCACCTTCGGGGCCCAGCTGTTTTTT. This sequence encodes CATFGAQLFF.

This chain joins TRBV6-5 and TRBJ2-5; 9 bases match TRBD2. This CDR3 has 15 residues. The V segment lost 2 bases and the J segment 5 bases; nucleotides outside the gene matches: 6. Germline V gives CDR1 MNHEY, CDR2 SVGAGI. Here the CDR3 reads CASSYAGGLLETQYF. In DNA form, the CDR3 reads TGTGCCAGCAGTTACGCGGGGGGGCTATTGGAGACCCAGTACTTC.

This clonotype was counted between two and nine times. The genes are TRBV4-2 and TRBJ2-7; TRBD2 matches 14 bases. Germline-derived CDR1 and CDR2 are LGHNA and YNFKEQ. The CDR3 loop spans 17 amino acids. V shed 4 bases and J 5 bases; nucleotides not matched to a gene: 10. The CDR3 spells CASSPLGTSGSTHEQYF. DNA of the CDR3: TGTGCCAGCAGCCCTCTCGGGACTAGCGGGAGCACCCACGAGCAGTACTTC.

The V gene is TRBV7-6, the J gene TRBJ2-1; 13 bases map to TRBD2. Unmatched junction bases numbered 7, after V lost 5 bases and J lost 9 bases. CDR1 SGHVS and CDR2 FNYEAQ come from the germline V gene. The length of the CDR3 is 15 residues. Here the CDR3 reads CASSPGTSGKAEQFF. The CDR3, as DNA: TGTGCCAGCAGCCCCGGGACTAGCGGGAAGGCTGAGCAGTTCTTC.

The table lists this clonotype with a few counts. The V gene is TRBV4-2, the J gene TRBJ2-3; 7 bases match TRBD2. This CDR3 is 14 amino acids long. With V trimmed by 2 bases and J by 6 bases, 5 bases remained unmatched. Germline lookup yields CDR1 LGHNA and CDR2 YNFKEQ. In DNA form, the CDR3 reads TGTGCCAGCAGCCAATCGGGACTACCGGATACGCAGTATTTT. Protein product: CASSQSGLPDTQYF.

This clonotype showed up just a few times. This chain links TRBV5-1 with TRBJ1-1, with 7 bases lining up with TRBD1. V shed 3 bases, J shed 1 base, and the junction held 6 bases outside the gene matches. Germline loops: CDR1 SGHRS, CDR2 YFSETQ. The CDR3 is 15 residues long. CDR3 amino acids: CASSSSQGSNTEAFF. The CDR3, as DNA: TGCGCCAGCAGCTCGTCACAGGGGTCGAACACTGAAGCTTTCTTT.

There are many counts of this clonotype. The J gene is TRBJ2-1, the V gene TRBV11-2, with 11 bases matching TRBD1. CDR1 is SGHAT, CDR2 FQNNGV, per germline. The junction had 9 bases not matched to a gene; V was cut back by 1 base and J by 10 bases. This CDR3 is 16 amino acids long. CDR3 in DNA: TGTGCCAGCAGCTTAGTTTTCGGACAGGGGGCTTACGAGCAGTTCTTC. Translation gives CASSLVFGQGAYEQFF.

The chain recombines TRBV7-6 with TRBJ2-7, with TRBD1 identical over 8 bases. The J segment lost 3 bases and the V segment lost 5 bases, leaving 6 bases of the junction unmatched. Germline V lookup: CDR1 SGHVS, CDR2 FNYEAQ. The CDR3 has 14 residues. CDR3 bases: TGTGCCAGCAGCCCGGGACAGGTATTCTACGAGCAGTACTTC. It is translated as CASSPGQVFYEQYF. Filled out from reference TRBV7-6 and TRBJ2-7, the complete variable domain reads GAGVSQSPRYKVTKRGQDVALRCDPISGHVSLYWYRQALGQGPEFLTYFNYEAQQDKSGLPNDRFSAERPEGSISTLTIQRTEQRDSAMYRCASSPGQVFYEQYFGPGTRLTVT.